The clone carrying this T cell receptor beta chain was observed a few times. Its antigen is not known. The ends were cut back, 2 bases at V and 3 bases at J, with 2 bases in the middle. The CDR3 runs to 11 residues. CDR1 and CDR2 (germline): GTSNPN, SVGIG (reference sequence). This specimen belongs to a study of blood T cells in healthy people across ages. Study-level findings and limits: Donor CMV status, an unknown factor, possibly confounded changes in expanded clonotypes.

The study isolated at least 7 million PBMCs from each sample. A second roughly 7 to 11 cycle PCR used barcoded and J-beta primers. The template-switch adaptor, which had 12 random nucleotides, put a tag on each cDNA molecule. Using its own MiXCR run on the 5' RACE reads, TCRdb lists one record per CDR3 protein. This table holds about 1,800,000 distinct CDR3 sequences, about 30% found once. Sequencing was performed on blood. The TCR comes from a woman aged 25 to 39 in good health. J is TRBJ1-3 and V is TRBV30; unclear D gene. CDR3 DNA: TGTGCCTGGAGTCTTGGAAACACCATATATTTT. Protein product: CAWSLGNTIYF.